The next 12 T cell receptor beta chains were all read from a single sample in a study of T-cell reconstitution after alpha-beta-depleted transplantation in children. During its preparation, the TCRbeta library received unique molecular identifiers. TCRdb re-analysed the PCR reads in MiXCR, keeping a single row per CDR3 protein. The table records around 800,000 distinct CDR3 sequences, 15% to 20% of them present only once. This sample comprised PBMCs, mostly from graft donor cells, obtained 360 days after TCRalphabeta/CD19-depleted stem cell transplant. These receptor sequences come from a male patient aged 10-17 years who had a stem cell transplant for acute lymphoblastic leukemia, so the T cells may come from the graft donor.

On this clonotype itself: A much larger clone lies one base from this, so it may be a read error. The gene calls are TRBV7-8 and TRBJ1-4; 8 bases map to TRBD1. The CDR3 length is 15 residues. Germline V gene sequence: CDR1 SGHVS, CDR2 FQNEAQ. Trimming removed 4 bases from V and 7 bases from J; junction bases left unmatched: 8. The CDR3 DNA is TGTGCCAGCAGCTGGGACAGGAGAGGAAGTGAAAAACTGTTTTTT. Translating it yields CASSWDRRGSEKLFF.

The chain is built from TRBV9 and TRBJ2-1; tentative D call: TRBD2 (5 bases). The CDR3 covers 11 residues. Germline V gene sequence: CDR1 SGDLS, CDR2 YYNGEE. V was clipped by 3 bases and J by 12 bases, with 10 bases between them. The CDR3 DNA follows: TGTGCCAGCAGCGCGGGATCCGGGCAGTTCTTC. It specifies CASSAGSGQFF.

This clonotype has more than one count but fewer than ten. The chain links TRBV25-1 to TRBJ2-1, with a possible D match to TRBD1 (5 bases). Germline assignment: CDR1 MGHDK and CDR2 SYGVNS. CDR3 length equals 13 residues. V was cut by 4 bases and J by 10 bases, with 14 bases left in between. CDR3 DNA sequence: TGTGCCAGCAGTGGAGGAACAGGATGGGAGCAGTTCTTC. It codes for CASSGGTGWEQFF.

This clonotype was detected many times. V is TRBV7-8 and J is TRBJ2-1, with no clear D. CDR1 is SGHVS and CDR2 is FQNEAQ in the germline V gene. The V gene lost 0 bases and the J gene lost 8 bases, with 17 bases spanning the gap. CDR3 length equals 16 residues. The CDR3 DNA reads as TGTGCCAGCAGCTTAGCGAGGAGCATACTTCGGGATGAGCAGTTCTTC. Its translation is CASSLARSILRDEQFF.

V and J are TRBV7-9 and TRBJ1-1; possible D gene TRBD1, 5 bases. Trimming stripped 1 base from V and 4 bases from J, with 13 bases between. The CDR3 loop spans 15 amino acids. Germline V gives CDR1 SEHNR, CDR2 FQNEAQ (reference sequence). The CDR3 DNA follows: TGTGCCAGCAGCTTAGTGGGGCGGGGCCCCACTGAAGCTTTCTTT. Protein sequence: CASSLVGRGPTEAFF.

This clonotype was detected a few times. The rearrangement links TRBV18 to TRBJ2-2; maybe TRBD1 (6 bases). With 2 bases removed from V and 6 bases from J, the gap between germline ends came to 10 bases. Germline V gene lookup returns CDR1 KGHSH and CDR2 LQKENI. The CDR3 runs to 14 residues. The CDR3 reads CASSPTGLAGELFF. For the CDR3, the DNA is TGTGCCAGCTCACCAACAGGGTTGGCCGGGGAGCTGTTTTTT. Drawing the rest from reference TRBV18 and TRBJ2-2, the complete variable domain is NAGVMQNPRHLVRRRGQEARLRCSPMKGHSHVYWYRQLPEEGLKFMVYLQKENIIDESGMPKERFSAEFPKEGPSILRIQQVVRGDSAAYFCASSPTGLAGELFFGEGSRLTVL.

The chain recombines TRBV4-1 with TRBJ2-1; 10 bases line up with TRBD2. The ends lost 3 bases at V and 5 bases at J; junction bases unmatched: 7. This CDR3 is built from 16 residues. Looked up from germline, CDR1 is MGHRA and CDR2 is YSYEKL. The DNA of the CDR3 is TGCGCCAGCAGCCACCCCGCACTAGCGGGAAACAATGAGCAGTTCTTC. It specifies CASSHPALAGNNEQFF.

The V call is TRBV11-2, the J call TRBJ2-7; 10 nucleotides line up with TRBD2. The CDR3 contains 18 residues. Trimming at V came to 0 bases and at J to 0 bases, leaving 8 bases not matched to a gene. CDR1 and CDR2 from the germline V gene are SGHAT and FQNNGV. Written as DNA, the CDR3 is TGTGCCAGCAGCTTAGAAGGACTAGCGGTTCCCTTCTCCTACGAGCAGTACTTC. The encoded protein is CASSLEGLAVPFSYEQYF.

This chain links TRBV12-3 or TRBV12-4 with TRBJ1-2; 7 bases map to TRBD1. The CDR3 totals 15 residues. V trimming: 4 bases; J trimming: 5 bases; junction bases outside the gene matches: 10. The CDR3 is CASSYVTQGGYGYTF. In DNA, the CDR3 is TGTGCCAGCAGTTATGTTACCCAGGGGGGGTATGGCTACACCTTC.

This rearrangement joins TRBV7-8 to TRBJ2-5, with 8 bases that match TRBD2. Unmatched junction bases numbered 3, after V lost 5 bases and J lost 4 bases. This CDR3 comprises 13 residues. Germline V gene sequence: CDR1 SGHVS, CDR2 FQNEAQ. The DNA for the CDR3 is TGTGCCAGCAGCGCGGGACTAGTAGAGACCCAGTACTTC. Encoded protein: CASSAGLVETQYF.

This clonotype was found a few times. This chain uses TRBV12-3 or TRBV12-4 with TRBJ2-5; 7 positions match TRBD2. This CDR3 is 17 amino acids long. V trimming: 0 bases; J trimming: 2 bases; junction bases outside the gene matches: 9. The CDR3 reads CASSLAVLAAPQETQYF. CDR3 in DNA: TGTGCCAGCAGTTTAGCGGTGCTAGCGGCACCGCAAGAGACCCAGTACTTC.

This clonotype showed up many times. Written as DNA, the CDR3 is TGTGCCAGCAGCTCTGGGGGAGGAGGCAATGAGCAGTTCTTC. Encoded protein: CASSSGGGGNEQFF. The chain is built from TRBV7-3 and TRBJ2-1; D is possibly TRBD2 (6 bases). CDR3 length equals 14 residues. Germline assignment: CDR1 SGHTA and CDR2 FQGTGA. Trimming stripped 4 bases from V and 6 bases from J, with 13 bases between.